The entry below describes one T cell receptor beta chain. This sample was taken from a study of blood T cell repertoires in COVID-19. On the study more broadly: The analysed material was cDNA or gDNA that came from T cells, B-cell-depleted T cells, or PBMCs.

Data came from immunoSEQ multiplex PCR; TCRdb stores just in-frame clones and leaves some out. The sample has roughly 120,000 clones, over 80% seen once. The specimen sequenced was peripheral blood. The sequence was collected from a woman in her sixties or seventies with acute or convalescent COVID-19.

The DNA for the CDR3 is TGTGCCAGTAGCTCGACTGGCGATCCTGGAAACACCATATATTTT. Translated, it gives CASSSTGDPGNTIYF. This sequence joins TRBV19 and TRBJ1-3, with D unclear. This CDR3 is 15 amino acids long. V was trimmed by 6 bases and J by 2 bases, leaving 14 bases between them. Germline lookup yields CDR1 LNHDA and CDR2 SQIVND (reference sequence).